These 29 T cell receptor beta chains were all obtained from the same sample, sequenced in a study of human versus mouse CDR3 diversity and MHC coevolution. Clones were sequenced by immunoSEQ multiplex PCR, and TCRdb holds only the in-frame ones, with some missing. The table shows about 81,000 clones, with approximately 92% occurring only once. Input material: naive CD4+ T cells from blood. This sample's subset: CD45RO-negative CD62L-positive naive CD4 T cells. These receptor sequences come from a person aged 30 to 69 in good health.

This chain links TRBV7-9 with TRBJ2-1; maybe TRBD1 (5 bases). Germline CDR1 SEHNR, CDR2 FQNEAQ (reference sequence). This CDR3 region has 12 residues. Trimming took off 11 bases at V and 4 bases at J, with 12 bases between the two ends. The CDR3 reads CAVSGQYNEQFF. The CDR3 bases are TGTGCCGTCTCCGGACAATACAATGAGCAGTTCTTC.

This chain links TRBV11-2 with TRBJ2-3; tentatively, D is TRBD1 (6 bases). Germline CDR1 is SGHAT and CDR2 is FQNNGV. Trimming took 4 bases from V and 6 from J, leaving 17 bases between them. This CDR3 is 15 amino acids long. CDR3 bases: TGTGCCAGCAGCTCCGCAGGGGTTGGAGAGGATACGCAGTATTTT. Translated: CASSSAGVGEDTQYF.

This rearrangement joins TRBV11-2 to TRBJ2-2, with 8 nucleotides matching TRBD2. The CDR3 loop spans 15 amino acids. Germline V lookup: CDR1 SGHAT, CDR2 FQNNGV. V lost 7 bases and J lost 5; bases outside the gene matches: 9. The CDR3: CASTFIGGRTGELFF. CDR3 DNA sequence: TGTGCCAGCACCTTTATCGGCGGGAGGACCGGGGAGCTGTTTTTT.

The gene calls are TRBV5-1 and TRBJ2-3, with D perhaps matching TRBD1 (6 bases). The CDR3 loop spans 12 amino acids. The germline V gene has CDR1 SGHRS and CDR2 YFSETQ. V was cut by 2 bases and J by 6 bases, with 7 bases left in between. CDR3 DNA sequence: TGCGCCAGCAGCTTACAGGGTGATACGCAGTATTTT. Amino acid sequence: CASSLQGDTQYF.

V is TRBV10-1 and J is TRBJ2-7, with D maybe TRBD1 (6 bases). This CDR3 has 13 residues. Per the germline V gene, CDR1 is WNHNN and CDR2 is SYGVQD (reference sequence). V was clipped by 2 bases and J by 2 bases, with 7 bases between them. This CDR3 reads CASSEGGPYEQYF. In DNA form, the CDR3 reads TGCGCCAGCAGTGAGGGGGGCCCCTACGAGCAGTACTTC.

The CDR3 region is CAISDGIGELFF. The CDR3 DNA is TGTGCCATCAGTGACGGGATCGGGGAGCTGTTTTTT. V and J are TRBV10-3 and TRBJ2-2, with TRBD2 as a possible D gene (5 bases). CDR3 size: 12 residues. The V end lost 3 bases, the J end lost 7 bases, and 6 bases lay between the germline ends. Looked up from germline, CDR1 is ENHRY and CDR2 is SYGVKD.

The V gene is TRBV10-3, the J gene TRBJ2-1; TRBD2 matches at 13 bases. Germline V gene sequence: CDR1 ENHRY, CDR2 SYGVKD. Trimming cost V 2 bases and J 10 bases; bases outside gene matches: 5. This CDR3 is 15 amino acids long. The CDR3 protein is CAISEGLAGAGEQFF. CDR3 bases: TGTGCCATCAGTGAGGGACTAGCGGGAGCTGGGGAGCAGTTCTTC.

This chain links TRBV6-5 with TRBJ2-7; 7 bases map to TRBD1. The CDR3 totals 15 residues. CDR1 is MNHEY, CDR2 SVGAGI, per germline. V was clipped by 6 bases and J by 4 bases; unmatched bases: 12. DNA for the CDR3: TGTGCCAGCAGGCGTACCGGGACAGAGCCTTACGAGCAGTACTTC. Amino acids: CASRRTGTEPYEQYF.

This chain links TRBV9 with TRBJ2-2, with 7 nucleotides matching TRBD2. The junction had 5 bases not matched to a gene; V was cut back by 0 bases and J by 6 bases. Looked up from germline, CDR1 is SGDLS and CDR2 is YYNGEE. The CDR3 has 15 residues. CDR3 DNA: TGTGCCAGCAGCGTAGTTCTAGCGGCCCCCGGGGAGCTGTTTTTT. It specifies CASSVVLAAPGELFF.

This sequence joins TRBV18 and TRBJ2-7; a possible D gene is TRBD2 (6 bases). The CDR3 has 14 residues. The V gene's germline CDR1 is KGHSH and CDR2 LQKENI. The ends were cut back, 3 bases at V and 3 bases at J, with 12 bases in the middle. For the CDR3, the DNA is TGTGCCAGCTCACCGGGCGGAGGGAACTACGAGCAGTACTTC. This codes for CASSPGGGNYEQYF.

This chain links TRBV7-2 with TRBJ2-7; D is perhaps TRBD2 (6 bases). V was pared by 4 bases and J by 4 bases, with 17 bases between. Germline V CDR1 and CDR2: SGHTA, FQGNSA. The CDR3 length is 15 residues. Here the CDR3 DNA reads TGTGCCAGCAGCTGGGATGTGACTAGGGGTTACGAGCAGTACTTC. Protein product: CASSWDVTRGYEQYF.

The chain has TRBV7-9 and TRBJ2-7; D might be TRBD2 (6 bases). The CDR3 has 16 residues. Germline-derived CDR1 and CDR2 are SEHNR and FQNEAQ (reference sequence). Trimming left V 5 bases short and J 0 bases short, with 17 bases between. In nucleotides, the CDR3 is TGTGCCAGCAGCCAGGGCGCGGGGATCAACTCCTACGAGCAGTACTTC. As protein: CASSQGAGINSYEQYF.

Comment on this clone: An end of the junction does not agree with germline; a read error may underlie this. Here the CDR3 DNA reads TGTGCCAGCAGCCTAGACCCCTTAACCTACAATGAGCAGTTCTTC. Translating it yields CASSLDPLTYNEQFF. This chain uses TRBV11-2 with TRBJ2-1, with unresolved D. This CDR3 region has 15 residues. The germline gives CDR1 SGHAT, CDR2 FQNNGV.

As for this clone: Distinct nucleotide sequences in the sample also encode this CDR3. The rearrangement joins TRBV7-2 to TRBJ2-7, with a tentative D call TRBD1 (6 bases). The germline V and J ends were trimmed by 8 bases and 2 bases, with 10 bases remaining between them. Germline V gives CDR1 SGHTA, CDR2 FQGNSA. The CDR3 has 12 amino acids. The CDR3 loop reads CASRGGPYEQYF. Written as DNA, the CDR3 is TGTGCCAGCCGAGGGGGACCCTACGAGCAGTACTTC.

V and J are TRBV6-4 and TRBJ2-3, with TRBD2 identical over 8 bases. The CDR3 length is 16 residues. The V gene end was trimmed by 2 bases and the J gene end by 2 bases; junction bases not matched to a gene: 6. Germline CDR1 is MRHNA and CDR2 is SNTAGT. As DNA, the CDR3 is TGTGCCAGCAGTGACCAAACTAGCGGCTACACAGATACGCAGTATTTT. Translation: CASSDQTSGYTDTQYF.

Only a few counts were recorded for this clone. The rearrangement joins TRBV19 to TRBJ1-5, with D possibly TRBD1 on 6 matching bases. V was cut by 7 bases and J by 6 bases, with 19 bases left in between. This CDR3 spans 15 amino acids. Germline V lookup: CDR1 LNHDA, CDR2 SQIVND (reference sequence). The CDR3 DNA reads TGTGCCAGTACCCCAGCAGGGGACGGCGGTCAGCCCCAGCATTTT. Translation: CASTPAGDGGQPQHF.

The chain recombines TRBV7-2 with TRBJ2-5, with 7 bases identical to TRBD1. The CDR3 is 14 amino acids. Germline V gives CDR1 SGHTA, CDR2 FQGNSA. Trimming cost V 5 bases and J 3 bases; bases outside gene matches: 6. CDR3 nucleotide sequence: TGTGCCAGCAGCACGCGACAGGGTAAAGAGACCCAGTACTTC. Translating it yields CASSTRQGKETQYF.

This clone occurred once. V gene TRBV6-5 combines with J gene TRBJ2-1; 8 nucleotides agree with TRBD2. J was trimmed by 1 base and V by 8 bases; bases with no gene match: 4. The germline V gene has CDR1 MNHEY and CDR2 SVGAGI. This CDR3 comprises 14 residues. The CDR3 DNA is TGTGCCAGCGGGGAGCGGGAGTCCTACAATGAGCAGTTCTTC. It encodes CASGERESYNEQFF.

The J gene is TRBJ2-2, the V gene TRBV7-3, with 12 positions matching TRBD2. Germline loops: CDR1 SGHTA, CDR2 FQGTGA. This CDR3 region has 19 residues. The J segment lost 5 bases and the V segment lost 4 bases, leaving 14 bases of the junction unmatched. Written as DNA, the CDR3 is TGTGCCAGCAGCTACGCCCCGCTAGCGGGGGGGCGAGGTACCGGGGAGCTGTTTTTT. Encoded protein: CASSYAPLAGGRGTGELFF.

This clone turned up a few times. The chain links TRBV19 to TRBJ1-6; D is unresolved. With 6 bases removed from V and 4 bases from J, the gap between germline ends came to 16 bases. In germline, CDR1 is LNHDA, CDR2 SQIVND (reference sequence). The CDR3 length is 16 residues. CDR3 protein: CASSLPPTTYNSPLHF. As DNA, the CDR3 is TGTGCCAGTAGCCTCCCGCCGACAACATATAATTCACCCCTCCACTTT.

The chain couples TRBV7-2 to TRBJ1-1, with TRBD1 matching over 8 bases. The V segment lost 5 bases and the J segment 3 bases; nucleotides outside the gene matches: 14. CDR1 SGHTA and CDR2 FQGNSA come from the germline V gene. The CDR3 contains 17 residues. The CDR3 reads CASSDNRGSNQDTEAFF. CDR3 nucleotide sequence: TGTGCCAGCAGCGATAACAGGGGGTCCAACCAGGACACTGAAGCTTTCTTT.

The rearrangement joins TRBV19 to TRBJ2-5, with a possible D match to TRBD2 (7 bases). V shed 3 bases and J shed 4 bases, with 12 bases lying between them. Germline CDR1 and CDR2: LNHDA and SQIVND (reference sequence). The CDR3 consists of 14 residues. CDR3 amino acids: CASSIWGGRETQYF. CDR3 nucleotide sequence: TGTGCCAGTAGTATCTGGGGGGGCCGAGAGACCCAGTACTTC.

The gene calls are TRBV5-1 and TRBJ2-7, with 8 bases identical to TRBD1. J was trimmed by 1 base and V by 0 bases; bases with no gene match: 9. Germline CDR1 reads SGHRS; CDR2 reads YFSETQ. This CDR3 is 17 amino acids long. The CDR3 loop reads CASSLDGRDRISYEQYF. CDR3 nucleotide sequence: TGCGCCAGCAGCTTGGATGGCCGGGACAGGATATCCTACGAGCAGTACTTC.

V is TRBV20-1 and J is TRBJ2-1; tentatively, D is TRBD2 (5 bases). V shed 5 bases and J shed 7 bases, with 9 bases lying between them. From germline, CDR1 is DFQATT and CDR2 SNEGSKA (reference sequence). The CDR3 is 11 residues long. CDR3 sequence: CSAVRGNEQFF. The CDR3 DNA sequence: TGCAGTGCTGTACGGGGTAATGAGCAGTTCTTC.

The chain uses TRBV7-9 and TRBJ2-1; D may be TRBD1 (6 bases). Germline assignment: CDR1 SEHNR and CDR2 FQNEAQ (reference sequence). The V gene lost 0 bases and the J gene lost 4 bases, with 16 bases spanning the gap. The CDR3 totals 17 residues. CDR3 sequence: CASSLAIGTPLYNEQFF. Here the CDR3 DNA reads TGTGCCAGCAGCTTAGCGATCGGGACACCTCTATACAATGAGCAGTTCTTC. Together with reference TRBV7-9 and TRBJ2-1, the CDR3 gives the full variable domain: DTGVSQNPRHKITKRGQNVTFRCDPISEHNRLYWYRQTLGQGPEFLTYFQNEAQLEKSRLLSDRFSAERPKGSFSTLEIQRTEQGDSAMYLCASSLAIGTPLYNEQFFGPGTRLTVL.

The CDR3 bases are TGCGCCAGCAGCCCCAGGGGCGGGAGCACAGATACGCAGTATTTT. Encoded protein: CASSPRGGSTDTQYF. The J gene is TRBJ2-3, the V gene TRBV5-1, with a possible D match to TRBD1 (6 bases). Deletions cut 4 bases from V and 0 bases from J, with 12 bases between. The length of the CDR3 is 15 residues. Germline V gene data show CDR1 as SGHRS and CDR2 as YFSETQ.

Concerning this clone itself: The germline gene is not matched at one end of the junction; a read error may be the cause. CDR3 sequence: CASSLGPGGEKLFF. DNA for the CDR3: TGTGCCAGCAGTTTAGGGCCAGGGGGGGAAAAACTGTTTTTT. The V gene is TRBV7-6, the J gene TRBJ1-4, with 7 nucleotides matching TRBD1. Looked up from germline, CDR1 is SGHVS and CDR2 is FNYEAQ. This CDR3 has 14 amino acids.

The rearrangement joins TRBV11-3 to TRBJ2-7; possibly TRBD2 for D (6 bases). The CDR3 runs to 14 residues. Deletions cut 3 bases from V and 3 bases from J, with 12 bases between. In germline, CDR1 is SGHNT, CDR2 YENEEA. The CDR3 sequence is CASSFGPGGYEQYF. The CDR3 DNA reads TGTGCCAGCAGCTTTGGACCCGGGGGCTACGAGCAGTACTTC.

This chain connects TRBV5-6 to TRBJ2-1, with D possibly TRBD2 on 5 matching bases. CDR3 length: 13 residues. V was trimmed by 4 bases and J by 10 bases, leaving 15 bases between them. Germline values: CDR1 SGHDT, CDR2 YYEEEE. Here the CDR3 DNA reads TGTGCCAGCAGCGCGGGCCTGGTGGACGAGCAGTTCTTC. This translates into CASSAGLVDEQFF.